Below are 27 T cell receptor beta chains sequenced from a single sample in a study of a mutant IDH1 vaccine in newly diagnosed glioma. Repertoires were generated with immunoSEQ multiplex PCR, while TCRdb's copy carries only in-frame clones and drops some. The table has roughly 51,000 clones, approximately 79% seen once. Stated time point: week 35, safety follow-up. All doses held 300 ug of mutant IDH1 20-mer peptide, with topical imiquimod. These TCRs' antigens remain unknown. The material was PBMCs, obtained from a glioma patient whose treatment included an IDH1 peptide vaccine. Receptors originate from a man aged 40-50 years with glioma.

The chain joins TRBV2 to TRBJ2-2, with D perhaps TRBD2 (6 bases). V was clipped by 5 bases and J by 6 bases, with 16 bases between them. CDR1 and CDR2 (germline): SNHLY, FYNNEI. The CDR3 is 15 amino acids. The CDR3, as DNA: TGTGCCAGCAGTAAGGCTCGGGGGAAGTCCGGGGAGCTGTTTTTT. The encoded protein is CASSKARGKSGELFF.

The chain's CDR3 is CASSLGPRGGAPNTEAFF. CDR3 nucleotides: TGTGCCAGCAGCTTGGGCCCACGGGGGGGGGCTCCGAACACTGAAGCTTTCTTT. The V and J genes are TRBV5-4 and TRBJ1-1, with a tentative D call TRBD1 (6 bases). The CDR3 contains 18 residues. CDR1 is SGHNT and CDR2 is YYREEE in the germline V gene (reference sequence). V lost 0 bases, J lost 1 base, and 19 bases lay in between. The whole variable domain, filled in from reference TRBV5-4 and TRBJ1-1, reads ETGVTQSPTHLIKTRGQQVTLRCSSQSGHNTVSWYQQALGQGPQFIFQYYREEENGRGNFPPRFSGLQFPNYSSELNVNALELDDSALYLCASSLGPRGGAPNTEAFFGQGTRLTVV.

The chain joins TRBV7-8 to TRBJ2-3; the match to TRBD2 covers 8 bases. There are 16 residues in the CDR3. The V gene's germline CDR1 is SGHVS and CDR2 FQNEAQ. The J segment lost 1 base and the V segment lost 6 bases, leaving 9 bases of the junction unmatched. The CDR3 loop is CASRRTSGGGTDTQYF. In DNA, the CDR3 is TGTGCCAGCAGACGTACTAGCGGCGGAGGCACAGATACGCAGTATTTT.

The chain recombines TRBV29-1 with TRBJ1-1; D perhaps matches TRBD1 (6 bases). CDR1 SQVTM and CDR2 ANQGSEA come from the germline V gene. V lost 7 bases to trimming and J lost 2 bases, with 14 bases between them. The CDR3 runs to 13 residues. Written as DNA, the CDR3 is TGCAGCGGCAGAAGACAGGAAAACACTGAAGCTTTCTTT. Amino acid sequence: CSGRRQENTEAFF.

The chain recombines TRBV19 with TRBJ1-5; D is perhaps TRBD1 (6 bases). The V end was cut by 7 bases, the J end by 3 bases, with 13 bases between. Germline CDR1 is LNHDA and CDR2 is SQIVND (reference sequence). The CDR3 runs to 14 residues. Here the CDR3 DNA reads TGTGCCAGTACCTTGGGGGCGAACAATCAGCCCCAGCATTTT. The encoded protein is CASTLGANNQPQHF.

This clone was counted once. The chain links TRBV30 to TRBJ1-2; TRBD1 matches 8 bases. The CDR3 loop spans 13 amino acids. The V segment lost 3 bases and the J segment 4 bases; nucleotides outside the gene matches: 4. CDR1 and CDR2 from the germline V gene are GTSNPN and SVGIG (reference sequence). The CDR3 reads CAWRQGAAYGYTF. For the CDR3, the DNA is TGTGCCTGGAGGCAGGGGGCTGCCTATGGCTACACCTTC.

This clone occurred once. The genes are TRBV7-2 and TRBJ1-6; no reliable D call. CDR1 SGHTA and CDR2 FQGNSA come from the germline V gene. V was trimmed by 5 bases and J by 10 bases, leaving 12 bases between them. The CDR3 extends over 13 amino acids. CDR3 bases: TGTGCCAGCAGCCTAGGGTTCCAATCACCCCTCCACTTT. As protein: CASSLGFQSPLHF.

This clone was counted between two and nine times. The chain combines TRBV9 with TRBJ1-4; 8 nucleotides align to TRBD1. CDR3 size: 14 residues. Trimming at V came to 1 base and at J to 8 bases, leaving 4 bases not matched to a gene. CDR1 and CDR2 from the germline V gene are SGDLS and YYNGEE. The CDR3 loop reads CASSVQGADEKLFF. CDR3 in DNA: TGTGCCAGCAGCGTACAGGGGGCGGACGAAAAACTGTTTTTT.

The sample holds one count of this clone. The V and J genes are TRBV27 and TRBJ2-7; D gene unclear. Germline CDR1 MNHEY, CDR2 SMNVEV (reference sequence). The CDR3 runs 12 residues. V was pared by 8 bases and J by 7 bases, with 15 bases between. CDR3 sequence (DNA): TGTGCCAGCGGGCTGACAAGCTTGGAGCAGTACTTC. Translation: CASGLTSLEQYF.

CDR3 region: CASLRAGGDEQFF. The CDR3 coding sequence is TGTGCCAGCTTACGAGCGGGGGGTGATGAGCAGTTCTTC. This chain links TRBV7-9 with TRBJ2-1; 9 nucleotides line up with TRBD2. The germline gives CDR1 SEHNR, CDR2 FQNEAQ (reference sequence). The ends lost 8 bases at V and 8 bases at J; junction bases unmatched: 7. The CDR3 consists of 13 residues.

The chain joins TRBV5-1 to TRBJ2-7; TRBD1 is a possible D gene (5 bases). Germline CDR1 and CDR2: SGHRS and YFSETQ. The V end was cut by 5 bases, the J end by 3 bases, with 15 bases between. This CDR3 is 14 amino acids long. The CDR3: CASSIDRGHYEQYF. CDR3 sequence (DNA): TGCGCCAGCAGTATCGATAGAGGACACTACGAGCAGTACTTC.

The V gene is TRBV6-1, the J gene TRBJ1-1, with D uncertain. V gave up 4 bases and J gave up 4 bases, with 10 bases separating them. Germline V gives CDR1 MNHNS, CDR2 SASEGT. This CDR3 contains 13 residues. The chain's CDR3 is CASSGEWGTEAFF. The CDR3 coding sequence is TGTGCCAGCAGTGGGGAGTGGGGCACTGAAGCTTTCTTT.

The CDR3 DNA reads as TGTGCCAGCAGCTCACAGGGGGGAAACACTGAAGCTTTCTTT. Amino acids: CASSSQGGNTEAFF. The V call is TRBV7-2, the J call TRBJ1-1; 8 bases fit TRBD1. CDR1 and CDR2 from the germline V gene are SGHTA and FQGNSA. This CDR3 comprises 14 residues. The trim removed 4 bases at V and 2 bases at J, leaving 3 bases unmatched.

V usage is TRBV2 and J usage is TRBJ1-2, with D perhaps TRBD1 (6 bases). The germline gives CDR1 SNHLY, CDR2 FYNNEI. The CDR3 extends over 11 amino acids. V was shortened by 3 bases and J by 8 bases, with 7 bases between the two germline ends. In nucleotides, the CDR3 is TGTGCCAGCAGTGACAGGGGCGGCTACACCTTC. This encodes CASSDRGGYTF.

The gene calls are TRBV19 and TRBJ1-5, with D possibly matching TRBD1 (6 bases). The CDR3 runs to 17 residues. V dropped 5 bases and J dropped 7 bases, with 24 bases sitting between them. The germline V gene encodes CDR1 LNHDA and CDR2 SQIVND (reference sequence). The CDR3 nucleotides read TGTGCCAGTAGTTTACAGGACCGGGGACATTTCGGGCAGCCCCAGCATTTT. This sequence encodes CASSLQDRGHFGQPQHF. The full variable domain, rest sourced from reference TRBV19 and TRBJ1-5, is DGGITQSPKYLFRKEGQNVTLSCEQNLNHDAMYWYRQDPGQGLRLIYYSQIVNDFQKGDIAEGYSVSREKKESFPLTVTSAQKNPTAFYLCASSLQDRGHFGQPQHFGDGTRLSIL.

The chain employs TRBV11-3 and TRBJ2-1; the match to TRBD1 covers 12 bases. CDR1 and CDR2 from the germline V gene are SGHNT and YENEEA. This CDR3 contains 14 residues. Trimming removed 5 bases from V and 7 bases from J; junction bases left unmatched: 3. CDR3 DNA sequence: TGTGCCAGCAGCAGGGGACAGGGGGCAAATGAGCAGTTCTTC. It encodes CASSRGQGANEQFF.

The CDR3 nucleotides are TGTGCCAGCATCTGGGATACGAACACTGAAGCTTTCTTT. Encoded protein: CASIWDTNTEAFF. The rearrangement uses TRBV7-9 and TRBJ1-1, with D unclear. The CDR3 has 13 amino acids. Trimming took 7 bases from V and 1 from J, leaving 10 bases between them. Germline V gives CDR1 SEHNR, CDR2 FQNEAQ (reference sequence).

The V and J genes are TRBV19 and TRBJ2-2; D call uncertain. The CDR3 has 15 residues. Germline CDR1 and CDR2: LNHDA and SQIVND (reference sequence). Trimming pared 3 bases from V and 4 bases from J, leaving 12 bases between. The CDR3 sequence is CASSIPGGITGELFF. CDR3 sequence (DNA): TGTGCCAGTAGTATTCCGGGTGGTATCACCGGGGAGCTGTTTTTT.

As DNA, the CDR3 is TGTGCCAGCGGGAAACAGGGGGCTAACGAGCAGTACTTC. This gives the protein CASGKQGANEQYF. This sequence joins TRBV5-4 and TRBJ2-7; TRBD1 agrees at 9 bases. CDR3 length: 13 amino acids. Losses at the gene ends were 7 bases for V and 5 bases for J; bases not matched to a gene: 7. Germline CDR1 reads SGHNT; CDR2 reads YYREEE (reference sequence). The complete variable domain, with remaining parts taken from reference TRBV5-4 and TRBJ2-7, reads ETGVTQSPTHLIKTRGQQVTLRCSSQSGHNTVSWYQQALGQGPQFIFQYYREEENGRGNFPPRFSGLQFPNYSSELNVNALELDDSALYLCASGKQGANEQYFGPGTRLTVT.

The CDR3 protein is CASSLQGYGYTF. CDR3 nucleotides: TGTGCCAGCAGCTTGCAGGGCTATGGCTACACCTTC. The chain combines TRBV11-1 with TRBJ1-2; D may be TRBD1 (5 bases). The CDR3 contains 12 residues. Per the germline V gene, CDR1 is SGHAT and CDR2 is FQDESV (reference sequence). V was shortened by 3 bases and J by 4 bases, with 6 bases between the two germline ends.

V and J are TRBV6-1 and TRBJ1-2, with D uncertain. The CDR3 is made up of 14 amino acids. CDR1 MNHNS and CDR2 SASEGT come from the germline V gene. The V and J ends lost 1 base and 3 bases respectively, with 9 bases between them. DNA of the CDR3: TGTGCCAGCAGTGAAGGATCAGTTGACTATGGCTACACCTTC. Its protein product is CASSEGSVDYGYTF.

This clone was counted only a few times. The V call is TRBV2, the J call TRBJ2-7; D is possibly TRBD1 or TRBD2 (6 bases each). From germline, CDR1 is SNHLY and CDR2 FYNNEI. Trimming cost V 2 bases and J 4 bases, with 15 bases left between them. CDR3 length: 15 amino acids. In DNA form, the CDR3 reads TGTGCCAGCAGTGAACCTGGGAGAGGGGGGTACGAGCAGTACTTC. This sequence encodes CASSEPGRGGYEQYF.

DNA for the CDR3: TGTGCCAGCAATCCGGGACAGGGCTGGGGTAGGGGATACGAGCAGTACTTC. Translation gives CASNPGQGWGRGYEQYF. This sequence joins TRBV2 and TRBJ2-7; 9 bases align to TRBD1. Germline loops: CDR1 SNHLY, CDR2 FYNNEI. The J segment lost 4 bases and the V segment lost 7 bases, leaving 17 bases of the junction unmatched. This CDR3 has 17 amino acids. Variable domain in full (rest from reference TRBV2 and TRBJ2-7): EPEVTQTPSHQVTQMGQEVILRCVPISNHLYFYWYRQILGQKVEFLVSFYNNEISEKSEIFDDQFSVERPDGSNFTLKIRSTKLEDSAMYFCASNPGQGWGRGYEQYFGPGTRLTVT.

About this clone: The same CDR3 is also encoded by other DNA sequences in this sample. The rearrangement links TRBV29-1 to TRBJ2-3, with 15 bases that match TRBD2. V was clipped by 4 bases and J by 3 bases; unmatched bases: 2. Germline CDR1 SQVTM, CDR2 ANQGSEA. The CDR3 extends over 15 amino acids. The CDR3 nucleotides read TGCAGCGTTGCCGGGACTAGCGGGGGGACAGATACGCAGTATTTT. Protein sequence: CSVAGTSGGTDTQYF.

This clone was found a few times. The rearrangement joins TRBV6-5 to TRBJ2-7; TRBD1 agrees at 11 bases. Losses at the gene ends were 7 bases for V and 5 bases for J; bases not matched to a gene: 10. The CDR3 is 15 residues long. The germline V gene encodes CDR1 MNHEY and CDR2 SVGAGI. Here the CDR3 DNA reads TGTGCCAGCAAAAAGAGGACAGGGGGCTGGGACGAGCAGTACTTC. Translating gives CASKKRTGGWDEQYF.

The genes are TRBV6-5 and TRBJ2-5; no reliable D call. V shed 2 bases and J shed 1 base, with 8 bases lying between them. This CDR3 is built from 14 residues. Germline V gene sequence: CDR1 MNHEY, CDR2 SVGAGI. The CDR3 sequence is CASSYGPGQETQYF. The DNA for the CDR3 is TGTGCCAGCAGTTACGGTCCCGGCCAAGAGACCCAGTACTTC.

This clone was seen a few times. The chain has TRBV15 and TRBJ1-5, with unresolved D. Germline CDR1 LNHNV, CDR2 YYDKDF (reference sequence). With 0 bases removed from V and 5 bases from J, the gap between germline ends came to 8 bases. This CDR3 is 14 amino acids long. As DNA, the CDR3 is TGTGCCACCAGCAGAGAGTCGGTTTATCAGCCCCAGCATTTT. The encoded protein is CATSRESVYQPQHF.